Below are 25 T cell receptor beta chains sequenced from a single sample in a study of T-cell memory formation after mild COVID-19. One entry per CDR3 protein results from TCRdb running MiXCR on the 5' RACE reads. The sample shows about 560,000 distinct CDR3 sequences, 17% of them seen only once. Sequences were obtained from PBMCs or a T cell subset sorted from them (not recorded which). Source of these receptors: an adult woman who had mild COVID-19 (a few samples of this study predate the infection). Cell type and time point are not known.

This clonotype was detected only a few times. The V call is TRBV7-3, the J call TRBJ2-3; D remains ambiguous. Between the trimmed V and J ends, which lost 1 base and 2 bases, there was a span of 13 bases. Germline CDR1 is SGHTA and CDR2 is FQGTGA. CDR3 size: 16 residues. The DNA of the CDR3 is TGTGCCAGCAGCTTAAACGCCGGGCCTCCCACAGATACGCAGTATTTT. As protein: CASSLNAGPPTDTQYF.

This clonotype was observed a few times. The V gene is TRBV5-4, the J gene TRBJ2-7; D remains unclear. The CDR3 extends over 15 amino acids. Between the trimmed V and J ends, which lost 0 bases and 3 bases, there was a span of 13 bases. Germline CDR1 and CDR2: SGHNT and YYREEE (reference sequence). CDR3 amino acids: CASSLGPGFDYEQYF. CDR3 in DNA: TGTGCCAGCAGCTTGGGGCCCGGGTTCGACTACGAGCAGTACTTC.

V usage is TRBV9 and J usage is TRBJ2-1, with TRBD2 matching over 9 bases. CDR1 and CDR2 from the germline V gene are SGDLS and YYNGEE. V shed 0 bases and J 9 bases; nucleotides not matched to a gene: 10. The CDR3 is 16 residues long. The CDR3 sequence is CASSVDGRGGLGEQFF. For the CDR3, the DNA is TGTGCCAGCAGCGTAGATGGGCGGGGGGGCCTAGGTGAGCAGTTCTTC.

This clonotype was recorded a few times. The V gene is TRBV18, the J gene TRBJ2-7; 9 nucleotides align to TRBD1. The CDR3 spans 15 residues. Germline lookup yields CDR1 KGHSH and CDR2 LQKENI. V lost 3 bases to trimming and J lost 6 bases; unmatched junction nucleotides: 9. This CDR3 is CASSPLGQGMGEQYF. The CDR3 DNA reads as TGTGCCAGCTCACCGCTGGGACAGGGAATGGGCGAGCAGTACTTC.

This clonotype was counted at least ten times. This chain links TRBV12-3 or TRBV12-4 with TRBJ1-5; 7 nucleotides align to TRBD1. The CDR3 has 15 residues. The V and J ends lost 2 bases and 7 bases, in that order; junction bases with no gene match: 8. This chain's CDR3 is CASSLRGGGKQPQHF. Here the CDR3 DNA reads TGTGCCAGCAGTTTACGAGGGGGCGGTAAGCAGCCCCAGCATTTT.

This clonotype was seen a handful of times. This chain joins TRBV10-3 and TRBJ2-7; 10 bases are a match to TRBD1. CDR1 ENHRY and CDR2 SYGVKD come from the germline V gene. Trimming removed 7 bases from V and 5 bases from J; junction bases left unmatched: 5. This CDR3 region has 13 residues. Written as DNA, the CDR3 is TGTGCCATCATGGACAGGGGGGTGAACGAGCAGTACTTC. Translation gives CAIMDRGVNEQYF.

This clonotype was recorded at least ten times. The chain couples TRBV4-1 to TRBJ1-2, with 7 bases lining up with TRBD1. After removal of 1 base from V and 2 bases from J, the junction contained 4 bases not matched to a gene. The germline CDR1 and CDR2 sequences are MGHRA and YSYEKL. The CDR3 is made up of 15 amino acids. CDR3 protein: CASSQAGTANYGYTF. The CDR3 DNA follows: TGCGCCAGCAGCCAAGCCGGGACAGCCAACTATGGCTACACCTTC.

The genes are TRBV10-3 and TRBJ1-1; 11 bases fit TRBD1. The CDR3 has 14 residues. V lost 4 bases and J lost 5; bases outside the gene matches: 3. The V gene's germline CDR1 is ENHRY and CDR2 SYGVKD. In DNA, the CDR3 is TGTGCCATCAGTGGGACAGGGGGCTGGACTGAAGCTTTCTTT. It translates to CAISGTGGWTEAFF.

The rearrangement uses TRBV6-5 and TRBJ2-3, with D perhaps matching TRBD2 (6 bases). From germline, CDR1 is MNHEY and CDR2 SVGAGI. Trimming left V 5 bases short and J 4 bases short, with 16 bases between. The CDR3 is made up of 15 amino acids. The CDR3 DNA is TGTGCCAGCAGTGGGGGGAGAGGGGTTTCAGATACGCAGTATTTT. As protein: CASSGGRGVSDTQYF.

In its sample, this clonotype was seen a few times. The V gene is TRBV4-3, the J gene TRBJ1-1; D unresolved. V shed 0 bases and J shed 4 bases, with 9 bases lying between them. The CDR3 runs to 14 residues. The germline V gene encodes CDR1 LGHNA and CDR2 YSLEER. The CDR3 loop is CASSQELRGTEAFF. Here the CDR3 DNA reads TGCGCCAGCAGCCAAGAGTTGCGTGGCACTGAAGCTTTCTTT.

This clonotype was picked up a small number of times. This chain links TRBV7-2 with TRBJ1-5; D ambiguous. This CDR3 has 16 amino acids. V gave up 2 bases and J gave up 0 bases, with 11 bases separating them. Looked up from germline, CDR1 is SGHTA and CDR2 is FQGNSA. CDR3 coding DNA: TGTGCCAGCAGCTTATCCGCAACCTCTAGCAATCAGCCCCAGCATTTT. Its protein is CASSLSATSSNQPQHF.

This clonotype was recorded at least ten times. The chain employs TRBV15 and TRBJ2-2; 8 bases fit TRBD1. This CDR3 has 14 amino acids. The V gene's germline CDR1 is LNHNV and CDR2 YYDKDF (reference sequence). V shed 3 bases, J shed 7 bases, and the junction held 4 bases outside the gene matches. The CDR3 nucleotides read TGTGCCACCAGCAGCAGGGGGCTTGGCGGGGAGCTGTTTTTT. Amino acids: CATSSRGLGGELFF.

The chain has TRBV19 and TRBJ1-2; tentatively, D is TRBD1 (5 bases). V lost 3 bases, J lost 6 bases, and 11 bases lay in between. The CDR3 runs to 13 residues. Germline V gene data show CDR1 as LNHDA and CDR2 as SQIVND (reference sequence). CDR3 coding DNA: TGTGCCAGTAGTATGGGTAGGGGAGATGGCTACACCTTC. It specifies CASSMGRGDGYTF.

A few counts support this clonotype. The V gene is TRBV7-8, the J gene TRBJ2-1; 10 bases line up with TRBD1. The V gene end was trimmed by 0 bases and the J gene end by 9 bases; junction bases not matched to a gene: 14. The CDR3 sequence is 18 residues long. Germline V gives CDR1 SGHVS, CDR2 FQNEAQ. The CDR3 sequence: CASSLARVDRGSEGEQFF. The CDR3 DNA is TGTGCCAGCAGCTTAGCACGGGTGGACAGGGGGTCGGAGGGTGAGCAGTTCTTC.

The sample holds many counts of this clonotype. The V call is TRBV5-1, the J call TRBJ2-7, with D possibly matching TRBD1 (6 bases). The germline gives CDR1 SGHRS, CDR2 YFSETQ. Trimming removed 4 bases at V and 4 bases at J, with 12 bases between. The length of the CDR3 is 13 residues. CDR3 in DNA: TGCGCCAGCAGCCCCCGGACAGCTTACGAGCAGTACTTC. It yields the protein CASSPRTAYEQYF.

A few counts support this clonotype. This chain joins TRBV6-5 and TRBJ1-6, with 7 bases aligning to TRBD1. Germline CDR1 is MNHEY and CDR2 is SVGAGI. J lost 6 bases, V lost 6 bases, and 5 bases had no gene match. The CDR3 is 14 residues long. The CDR3 DNA follows: TGTGCCAGCAGGACGGGACAGCCTAATTCACCCCTCCACTTT. Translated: CASRTGQPNSPLHF.

The chain combines TRBV5-4 with TRBJ2-2; TRBD1 or TRBD2 may be the D gene (5 bases each). In germline, CDR1 is SGHNT, CDR2 YYREEE (reference sequence). Trimming took off 7 bases at V and 3 bases at J, with 10 bases between the two ends. This CDR3 has 13 amino acids. Written as DNA, the CDR3 is TGTGCCAGCGGGGGATCCCACACCGGGGAGCTGTTTTTT. It translates to CASGGSHTGELFF. The full variable domain, completed using reference TRBV5-4 and TRBJ2-2, is ETGVTQSPTHLIKTRGQQVTLRCSSQSGHNTVSWYQQALGQGPQFIFQYYREEENGRGNFPPRFSGLQFPNYSSELNVNALELDDSALYLCASGGSHTGELFFGEGSRLTVL.

The rearrangement joins TRBV7-3 to TRBJ1-2, with 9 bases that match TRBD1. CDR3 length equals 15 residues. With 6 bases clipped from V and 2 bases from J, the junction kept 7 bases outside the gene matches. Germline-derived CDR1 and CDR2 are SGHTA and FQGTGA. The CDR3 sequence is CASRPSGTGNYGYTF. Written as DNA, the CDR3 is TGTGCCAGCAGACCTTCCGGGACAGGGAACTATGGCTACACCTTC.

This clonotype has a handful of counts. The V gene is TRBV4-2, the J gene TRBJ2-4; TRBD1 aligns across 12 bases. Unmatched junction bases numbered 6, after V lost 3 bases and J lost 3 bases. This CDR3 spans 17 amino acids. Germline V gives CDR1 LGHNA, CDR2 YNFKEQ. This CDR3 is CASSQGQGAMGKNIQYF. DNA of the CDR3: TGTGCCAGCAGCCAGGGACAGGGGGCGATGGGCAAAAACATTCAGTACTTC.

V is TRBV6-5 and J is TRBJ1-6, with no clear D. Germline-derived CDR1 and CDR2 are MNHEY and SVGAGI. V lost 5 bases and J 5 bases, leaving 7 bases between the germline ends. This CDR3 has 13 amino acids. The DNA of the CDR3 is TGTGCCAGCAGTCCGTCCCATAATTCACCCCTCCACTTT. Residues: CASSPSHNSPLHF.

The V gene is TRBV7-2, the J gene TRBJ1-2; possible D gene TRBD1, 6 bases. The CDR3 length is 11 residues. Germline CDR1 reads SGHTA; CDR2 reads FQGNSA. V shed 1 base and J shed 11 bases, with 8 bases lying between them. The CDR3 DNA sequence: TGTGCCAGCAGCTTAGTAGGGGGGTACACCTTC. This translates into CASSLVGGYTF.

The rearrangement joins TRBV25-1 to TRBJ1-2; 7 nucleotides line up with TRBD1. The junction had 10 bases not matched to a gene; V was cut back by 10 bases and J by 5 bases. The CDR3 runs 13 residues. Germline V gene data show CDR1 as MGHDK and CDR2 as SYGVNS. The CDR3 spells CAITGAARYGYTF. In DNA, the CDR3 is TGTGCCATCACAGGGGCTGCCCGTTATGGCTACACCTTC.

The chain carries TRBV5-1 and TRBJ2-1; 9 bases align to TRBD2. The trim removed 5 bases at V and 9 bases at J, leaving 9 bases unmatched. Germline V lookup: CDR1 SGHRS, CDR2 YFSETQ. CDR3 length equals 14 residues. This CDR3 is CASRKGGLAFEQFF. In DNA, the CDR3 is TGCGCCAGCAGGAAGGGGGGACTAGCATTTGAGCAGTTCTTC.

The rearrangement links TRBV7-9 to TRBJ1-5; a possible D gene is TRBD1 (6 bases). The CDR3 is 15 residues long. The V gene's germline CDR1 is SEHNR and CDR2 FQNEAQ (reference sequence). The V end was cut by 1 base, the J end by 1 base, with 8 bases between. The CDR3 region is CASSLDQGSNQPQHF. CDR3 DNA sequence: TGTGCCAGCAGCTTAGATCAGGGGAGCAATCAGCCCCAGCATTTT.

The chain links TRBV15 to TRBJ2-7; no reliable D call. V was trimmed by 0 bases and J by 2 bases, leaving 11 bases between them. Germline loops: CDR1 LNHNV, CDR2 YYDKDF (reference sequence). The length of the CDR3 is 15 residues. CDR3 sequence reads: CATSRDGSSAYEQYF. The DNA for the CDR3 is TGTGCCACCAGCAGAGATGGTTCCAGTGCCTACGAGCAGTACTTC.